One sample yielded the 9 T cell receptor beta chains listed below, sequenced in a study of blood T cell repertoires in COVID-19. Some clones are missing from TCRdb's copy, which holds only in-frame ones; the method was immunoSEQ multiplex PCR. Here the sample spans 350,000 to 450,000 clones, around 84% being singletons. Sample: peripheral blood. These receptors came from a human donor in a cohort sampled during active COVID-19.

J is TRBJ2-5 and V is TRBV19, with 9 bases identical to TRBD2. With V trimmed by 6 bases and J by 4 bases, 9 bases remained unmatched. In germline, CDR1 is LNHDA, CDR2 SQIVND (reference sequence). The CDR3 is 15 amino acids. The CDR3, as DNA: TGTGCCAGTAGGAAGGGACTAGCCCTCCCAGAGACCCAGTACTTC. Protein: CASRKGLALPETQYF. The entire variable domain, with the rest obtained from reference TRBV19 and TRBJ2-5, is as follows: DGGITQSPKYLFRKEGQNVTLSCEQNLNHDAMYWYRQDPGQGLRLIYYSQIVNDFQKGDIAEGYSVSREKKESFPLTVTSAQKNPTAFYLCASRKGLALPETQYFGPGTRLLVL.

CDR3 protein: CASSGQGAYEQYF. Here the CDR3 DNA reads TGCGCCAGCAGCGGACAGGGGGCCTACGAGCAGTACTTC. The chain links TRBV5-1 to TRBJ2-7, with TRBD1 matching over 10 bases. The germline gives CDR1 SGHRS, CDR2 YFSETQ. The V and J ends lost 4 bases and 2 bases, in that order; junction bases with no gene match: 0. CDR3 length equals 13 residues.

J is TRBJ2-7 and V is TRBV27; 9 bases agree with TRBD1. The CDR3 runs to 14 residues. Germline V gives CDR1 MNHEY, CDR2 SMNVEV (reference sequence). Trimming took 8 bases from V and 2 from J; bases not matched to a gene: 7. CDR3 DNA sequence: TGTGCCAGCCAGAGGGGGACAGGGACCTACGAGCAGTACTTC. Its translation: CASQRGTGTYEQYF.

The CDR3 sequence is CASSTQGGLAATSSYEQYF. The DNA for the CDR3 is TGTGCCAGCAGCACCCAAGGGGGACTAGCGGCCACAAGCTCCTACGAGCAGTACTTC. This sequence joins TRBV7-3 and TRBJ2-7; the match to TRBD2 covers 11 bases. The CDR3 sequence is 19 residues long. Unmatched junction bases numbered 15, after V lost 5 bases and J lost 0 bases. Germline CDR1 SGHTA, CDR2 FQGTGA.

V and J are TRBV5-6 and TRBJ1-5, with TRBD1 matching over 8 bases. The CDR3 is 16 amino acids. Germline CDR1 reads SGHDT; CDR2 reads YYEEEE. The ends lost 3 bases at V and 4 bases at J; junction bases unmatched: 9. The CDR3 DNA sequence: TGTGCCAGCAGCTACGGGACAGGATTAGGTAATCAGCCCCAGCATTTT. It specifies CASSYGTGLGNQPQHF.

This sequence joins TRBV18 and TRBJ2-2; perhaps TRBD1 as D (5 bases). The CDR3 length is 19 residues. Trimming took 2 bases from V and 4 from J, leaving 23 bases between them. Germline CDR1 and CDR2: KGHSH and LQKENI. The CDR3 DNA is TGTGCCAGCTCACCAGGTTTTAGAAGGAGCGACAGTCTCACCGGGGAGCTGTTTTTT. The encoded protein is CASSPGFRRSDSLTGELFF.

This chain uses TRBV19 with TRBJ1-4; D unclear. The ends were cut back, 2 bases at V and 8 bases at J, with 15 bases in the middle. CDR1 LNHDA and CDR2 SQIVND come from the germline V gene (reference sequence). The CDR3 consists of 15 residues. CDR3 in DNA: TGTGCCAGTAGTATACGAGCGGGGTGGGAGGAAAAACTGTTTTTT. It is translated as CASSIRAGWEEKLFF.

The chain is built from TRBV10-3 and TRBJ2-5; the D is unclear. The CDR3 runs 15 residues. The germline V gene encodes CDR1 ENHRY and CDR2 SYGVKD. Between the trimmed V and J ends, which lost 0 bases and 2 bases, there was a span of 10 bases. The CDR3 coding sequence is TGTGCCATCAGTGAGTCCAGCGAGAATCAAGAGACCCAGTACTTC. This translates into CAISESSENQETQYF.

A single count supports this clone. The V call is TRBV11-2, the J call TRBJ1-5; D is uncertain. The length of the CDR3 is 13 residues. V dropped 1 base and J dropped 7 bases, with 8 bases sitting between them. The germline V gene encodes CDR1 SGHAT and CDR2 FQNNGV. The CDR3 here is CASSLVGEQPQHF. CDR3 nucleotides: TGTGCCAGCAGCTTAGTCGGGGAGCAGCCCCAGCATTTT.